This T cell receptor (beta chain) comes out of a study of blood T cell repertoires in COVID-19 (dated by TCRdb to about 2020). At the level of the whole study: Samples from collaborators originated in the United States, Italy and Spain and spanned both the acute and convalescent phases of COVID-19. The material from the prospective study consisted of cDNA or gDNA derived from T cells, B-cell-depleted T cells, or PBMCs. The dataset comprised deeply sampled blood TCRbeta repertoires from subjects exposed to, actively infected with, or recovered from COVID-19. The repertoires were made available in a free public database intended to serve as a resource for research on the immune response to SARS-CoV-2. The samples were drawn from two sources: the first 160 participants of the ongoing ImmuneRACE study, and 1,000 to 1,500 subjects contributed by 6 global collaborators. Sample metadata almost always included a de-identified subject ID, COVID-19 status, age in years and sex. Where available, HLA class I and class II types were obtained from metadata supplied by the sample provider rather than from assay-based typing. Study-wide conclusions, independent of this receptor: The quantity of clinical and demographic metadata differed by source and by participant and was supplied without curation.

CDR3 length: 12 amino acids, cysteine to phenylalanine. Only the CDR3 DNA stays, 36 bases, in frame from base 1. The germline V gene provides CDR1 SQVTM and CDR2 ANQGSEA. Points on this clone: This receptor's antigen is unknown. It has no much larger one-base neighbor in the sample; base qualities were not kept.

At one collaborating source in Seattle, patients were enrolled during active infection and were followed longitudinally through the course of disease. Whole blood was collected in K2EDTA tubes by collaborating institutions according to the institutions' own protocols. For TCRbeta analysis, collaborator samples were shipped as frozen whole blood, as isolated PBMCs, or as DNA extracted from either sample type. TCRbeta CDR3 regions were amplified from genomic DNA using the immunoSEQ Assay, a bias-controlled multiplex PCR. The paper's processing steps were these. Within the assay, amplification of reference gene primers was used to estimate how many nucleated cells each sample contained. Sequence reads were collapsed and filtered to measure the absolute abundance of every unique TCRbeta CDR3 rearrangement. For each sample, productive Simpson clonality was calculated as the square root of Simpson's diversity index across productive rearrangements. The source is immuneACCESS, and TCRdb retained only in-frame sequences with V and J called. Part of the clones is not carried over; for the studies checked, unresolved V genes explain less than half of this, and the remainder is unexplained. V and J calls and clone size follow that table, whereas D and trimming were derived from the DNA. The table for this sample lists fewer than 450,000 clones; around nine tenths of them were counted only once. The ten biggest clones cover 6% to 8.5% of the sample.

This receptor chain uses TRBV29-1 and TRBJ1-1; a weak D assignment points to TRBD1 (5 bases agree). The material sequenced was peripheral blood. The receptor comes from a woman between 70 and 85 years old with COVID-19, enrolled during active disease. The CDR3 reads CTRPGRNTEAFF. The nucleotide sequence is TGCACCAGGCCAGGGCGAAACACTGAAGCTTTCTTT.